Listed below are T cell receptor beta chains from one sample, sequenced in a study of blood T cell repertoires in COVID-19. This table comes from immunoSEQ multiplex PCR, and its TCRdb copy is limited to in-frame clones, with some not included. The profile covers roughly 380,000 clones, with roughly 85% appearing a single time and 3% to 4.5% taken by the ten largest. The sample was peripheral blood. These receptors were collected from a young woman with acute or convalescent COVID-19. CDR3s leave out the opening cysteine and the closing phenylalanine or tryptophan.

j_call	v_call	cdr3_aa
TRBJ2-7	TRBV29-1	SVEGREGYEQY
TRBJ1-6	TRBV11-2	ASSYTGGLDSPLH
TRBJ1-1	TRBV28	ASSLWAGGTEAF
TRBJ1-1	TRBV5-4	ASSLGGARMNTEAF
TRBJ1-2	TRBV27	AAKASGGDLYT
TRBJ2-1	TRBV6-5	ASSYNENLYNEQF
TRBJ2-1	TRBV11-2	ASSSDLSSYNEQF
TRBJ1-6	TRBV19	ASSARGTGSPLH
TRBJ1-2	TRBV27	ASSLKGVLYGYT
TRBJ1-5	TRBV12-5	ASGLWDREGQPQH
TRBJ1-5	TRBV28	ASTPGSTGGGYSNQPQH
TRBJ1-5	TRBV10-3	AISEAQVSNQPQH
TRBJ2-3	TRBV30	AWDRGSTDTQY
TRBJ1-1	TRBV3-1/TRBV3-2	ASSQSWTGGEAF
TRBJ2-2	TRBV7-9	ASSGTSGRRAGELF
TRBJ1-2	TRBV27	ASSLSNRGGYT
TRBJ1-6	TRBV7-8	ASSSRGRGDSPLH
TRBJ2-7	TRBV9	ASSPGQVIYEQY
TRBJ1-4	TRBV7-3	ASSLMRTASANEKLF
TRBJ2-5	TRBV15	ATSVGQAEETQY
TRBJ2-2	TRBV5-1	ASSLNAGNTGELF
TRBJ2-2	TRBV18	ASSPKYSGGTGELF
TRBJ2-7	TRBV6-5	ASRGGTSGMYREY
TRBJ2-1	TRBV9	ASSSGGGAYEQF
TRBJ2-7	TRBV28	ASSPGGSGRAYEQY